This paragraph covers one TCR beta chain sequence. TCRdb's copy holds only in-frame clones and misses some; the assay was immunoSEQ multiplex PCR. The data hold around 500,000 clones, with 80% to 90% observed a single time. This record belongs to a study of blood T cell repertoires in COVID-19. Study background: Nucleic acid was either cDNA or gDNA, and it came from T cells, B-cell-depleted T cells, or PBMCs.

The germline V gene has CDR1 MNHNS and CDR2 SASEGT. The CDR3 loop spans 14 amino acids. After removal of 1 base from V and 7 bases from J, the junction contained 3 bases not matched to a gene. Grouping used clinical history reported by participants in a survey and questionnaire. Two negative PCRs, clearance, or symptom resolution had been documented for recovered Cohort 3 donors. This receptor was obtained from a woman aged 55-69 years who had recovered from COVID-19. Sequencing was performed on PBMCs or T cells enriched from blood (not recorded which). J is TRBJ2-1 and V is TRBV6-1, with 8 bases identical to TRBD1. The CDR3 bases are TGTGCCAGCAGTGAAGGGACAGGGTTTAATGAGCAGTTCTTC. This sequence encodes CASSEGTGFNEQFF.